This TCR beta chain is from a study of identical twins. The study, taken as a whole, reports: Within twin pairs, the out-of-frame alpha sequences they shared showed excess low generation probability. Twin pairs had excess sharing that was weaker in beta out-of-frame sequences.

In regard to this clonotype: Its matching antigen is unknown.

A universal primer site was created by template switching, with the cDNA bearing unique molecular identifiers. Using its own MiXCR run on the 5' RACE reads, TCRdb lists one record per CDR3 protein. The repertoire consists of 250,000 or so distinct CDR3 sequences, with about 8% occurring once and the leading ten covering approximately 3%. The CDR3 totals 16 residues. Germline V gene lookup returns CDR1 MDHEN and CDR2 SYDVKM. The V end was cut by 3 bases, the J end by 2 bases, with 17 bases between. In addition, the sample was reused for a study of yellow fever vaccine responses in identical twins.

The sequence was obtained from a woman between 18 and 29 years old in good health. The V and J genes are TRBV28 and TRBJ2-7, with D perhaps matching TRBD1 or TRBD2 (5 bases each). Sequences were obtained from CD8+ T cells sorted from blood. The CDR3 DNA follows: TGTGCCAGCAGTTTCGCTGGCGGTCAGGGAGCCTACGAGCAGTACTTC. As protein: CASSFAGGQGAYEQYF. Full variable domain (remainder filled in from reference TRBV28 and TRBJ2-7): DVKVTQSSRYLVKRTGEKVFLECVQDMDHENMFWYRQDPGLGLRLIYFSYDVKMKEKGDIPEGYSVSREKKERFSLILESASTNQTSMYLCASSFAGGQGAYEQYFGPGTRLTVT.